This T cell receptor beta chain was obtained from a study of blood T cell repertoires in COVID-19 (dated by TCRdb to about 2020). Regarding the study in general: Samples covering the acute and convalescent phases of COVID-19 were provided by collaborators in the United States, Italy and Spain. Deeply sampled blood TCRbeta repertoires from subjects exposed to, actively infected with, or recovered from COVID-19 were included in the dataset. Where HLA class I and class II types were available, the types were taken from metadata supplied by the sample provider, not from assay-based typing. The samples were drawn from the first 160 participants of the ongoing ImmuneRACE study and from 950 to 1,500 subjects provided by 6 global collaborators. The repertoires were released in a freely available public database intended as a resource for research on the immune response to SARS-CoV-2. Sample metadata almost always included a de-identified subject ID, COVID-19 status, age in years and sex. The material from the prospective study consisted of cDNA or gDNA derived from T cells, B-cell-depleted T cells, or PBMCs.

The immunoSEQ Assay, a bias-controlled multiplex PCR, was used to amplify TCRbeta CDR3 regions from genomic DNA. Per the original workflow: The number of nucleated cells in each sample was estimated by amplification of reference gene primers within the assay. To quantify the absolute abundance of each unique TCRbeta CDR3 rearrangement, sequence reads were collapsed and filtered. For each sample, productive Simpson clonality was calculated as the square root of Simpson's diversity index across productive rearrangements. Here the immuneACCESS table is served through TCRdb, limited to in-frame sequences with V and J called. Missing clones are a known gap in these copies; in checked studies unresolved V genes cover under half, and the rest lacks a known reason. V, J and clone size are taken as reported in that table, and D and trimming were inferred from the DNA itself. Recorded for this sample are more than 100,000 clones; roughly 84% of them occurred a single time. Of the sample, roughly an eighth falls within the top ten clones.

From the cysteine through the phenylalanine, the CDR3 covers 15 amino acids. Left in the record is the CDR3 DNA by itself, 45 bases read in frame from the first base. V is pruned by 5 bases and J by 6 bases, leaving 8 bases of the junction without a gene match. Taken from the germline V gene, the CDR1 and CDR2 loops are MNHEY and SVGEGT. This clone showed up just a few times. It lacks a known antigen. No qualities accompany the bases; no much larger clone lies one base away. A second Seattle source provided samples from volunteer blood donors who had recovered from COVID-19. Collaborating institutions collected whole blood in K2EDTA tubes following their own protocols. For TCRbeta analysis, collaborators shipped samples in one of three forms: frozen whole blood, isolated PBMCs, or DNA extracted from either of those sample types. The investigation overall reported the following: The amount of clinical and demographic metadata varied by source and participant and was provided uncurated.

Sample: peripheral blood. The sequence joins TRBV6-2 or TRBV6-3 to TRBJ1-5; 9 bases in between match TRBD1. The TCR was taken from a woman in her twenties or thirties who had recovered from COVID-19. In nucleotide form, the sequence is TGTGCCAGCAGTGTGACAGGGGGAGCGGTTCAGCCCCAGCATTTT. This gives the protein CASSVTGGAVQPQHF.